This entry lists 24 T cell receptor beta chains sequenced from one sample in a study of blood T cell repertoires in COVID-19. Here immunoSEQ multiplex PCR was the method, and the copy in TCRdb shows in-frame clones only, minus some. The sample consists of over 250,000 clones, 88% of them appearing once. Sequences were obtained from peripheral blood. These receptors all come from a woman in her 70s with COVID-19, enrolled during active disease.

The chain employs TRBV30 and TRBJ1-1, with D maybe TRBD1 (5 bases). The CDR3 is 13 residues long. The germline CDR1 and CDR2 sequences are GTSNPN and SVGIG (reference sequence). The V gene lost 0 bases and the J gene lost 1 base, with 6 bases spanning the gap. This CDR3 is CAWSVQENTEAFF. The CDR3 coding sequence is TGTGCCTGGAGTGTACAGGAGAACACTGAAGCTTTCTTT.

This clone was seen more than once but under ten times. V is TRBV28 and J is TRBJ1-5; 10 positions agree with TRBD1. Per germline, CDR1 MDHEN and CDR2 SYDVKM. Losses at the gene ends were 6 bases for V and 3 bases for J; bases not matched to a gene: 2. This CDR3 is 14 amino acids long. CDR3 nucleotides: TGTGCCAGCAGGGGACAGGGGAACAATCAGCCCCAGCATTTT. This translates into CASRGQGNNQPQHF.

This clone appeared a few times. The gene calls are TRBV6-1 and TRBJ2-7; D is possibly TRBD1 (5 bases). CDR1 and CDR2 from the germline V gene are MNHNS and SASEGT. CDR3 length: 14 residues. Trimming stripped 1 base from V and 3 bases from J, with 10 bases between. The DNA for the CDR3 is TGTGCCAGCAGTGAAGTTGGGGCCGACTACGAGCAGTACTTC. The encoded protein is CASSEVGADYEQYF.

V gene TRBV5-4 combines with J gene TRBJ1-1; D ambiguous. Germline V lookup: CDR1 SGHNT, CDR2 YYREEE (reference sequence). Trimming pared 0 bases from V and 1 base from J, leaving 7 bases between. This CDR3 region has 14 residues. CDR3 DNA: TGTGCCAGCAGCTTGGACACCACGAACACTGAAGCTTTCTTT. This codes for CASSLDTTNTEAFF.

The CDR3 sequence: CAWSARLAQFF. CDR3 sequence (DNA): TGTGCCTGGAGTGCGAGACTAGCCCAGTTCTTC. The rearrangement uses TRBV30 and TRBJ2-1, with TRBD2 identical over 7 bases. J lost 13 bases, V lost 1 base, and 4 bases had no gene match. This CDR3 region has 11 residues. In germline, CDR1 is GTSNPN, CDR2 SVGIG (reference sequence).

This clone was counted between two and nine times. The rearrangement links TRBV7-2 to TRBJ2-7; D is unresolved. This CDR3 is 14 amino acids long. CDR1 and CDR2 (germline): SGHTA, FQGNSA. V was cut by 5 bases and J by 3 bases, with 14 bases left in between. The CDR3 here is CASSLSPVDYEQYF. The DNA for the CDR3 is TGTGCCAGCAGCCTGTCACCGGTAGACTACGAGCAGTACTTC.

This chain uses TRBV6-2 or TRBV6-3 with TRBJ2-7; 7 positions match TRBD1. Germline assignment: CDR1 MNHEY and CDR2 SVGEGT. The junction had 2 bases not matched to a gene; V was cut back by 0 bases and J by 6 bases. The CDR3 runs 13 residues. The CDR3 loop reads CASSYSTGLEQYF. As DNA, the CDR3 is TGTGCCAGCAGTTACTCGACAGGGCTCGAGCAGTACTTC.

Regarding this clone: Other DNA sequences in the same sample also yield this CDR3. The V call is TRBV18, the J call TRBJ1-5; 8 positions match TRBD1. Germline trimming cut 3 bases from V and 3 bases from J; bases unmatched to any gene: 1. The CDR3 has 14 amino acids. CDR1 is KGHSH, CDR2 LQKENI, per germline. CDR3: CASSPGQVNQPQHF. CDR3 nucleotide sequence: TGTGCCAGCTCACCGGGACAGGTCAATCAGCCCCAGCATTTT.

The chain has TRBV28 and TRBJ1-2, with 8 bases that match TRBD1. The junction had 13 bases not matched to a gene; V was cut back by 8 bases and J by 8 bases. This CDR3 has 14 amino acids. The V gene's germline CDR1 is MDHEN and CDR2 SYDVKM. The CDR3 loop reads CASGRLRGRWGYTF. For the CDR3, the DNA is TGTGCCAGCGGGCGTCTCAGGGGGCGGTGGGGCTACACCTTC.

The chain recombines TRBV3-1 (or the pseudogene TRBV3-2) with TRBJ2-1; 8 positions match TRBD2. The length of the CDR3 is 16 residues. The germline V gene encodes CDR1 LGHDT and CDR2 YNNKEL (reference sequence). J was trimmed by 6 bases and V by 2 bases; bases with no gene match: 9. The CDR3 is CASSQHLGLAGNEQFF. The CDR3 coding sequence is TGTGCCAGCAGCCAACACCTAGGACTAGCCGGCAATGAGCAGTTCTTC.

The genes are TRBV6-6 and TRBJ2-1; 12 bases are shared with TRBD2. The CDR3 runs 16 residues. Germline-derived CDR1 and CDR2 are MNHNY and SVGAGI (reference sequence). The junction had 4 bases not matched to a gene; V was cut back by 0 bases and J by 7 bases. The CDR3 loop is CASSYSILAGGNEQFF. DNA for the CDR3: TGTGCCAGCAGTTACTCGATTCTAGCGGGGGGGAATGAGCAGTTCTTC.

On this clone: This CDR3 is also generated by other DNA sequences in the sample. CDR3 nucleotides: TGTGCCAGCAGGTCCACAGGGGACTATGGCTACACCTTC. Protein product: CASRSTGDYGYTF. V and J are TRBV28 and TRBJ1-2; TRBD1 matches 7 bases. With 6 bases clipped from V and 3 bases from J, the junction kept 4 bases outside the gene matches. CDR3 size: 13 residues. Germline CDR1 MDHEN, CDR2 SYDVKM.

This sequence joins TRBV27 and TRBJ2-2; weak D call: TRBD2 (7 bases). CDR1 and CDR2 from the germline V gene are MNHEY and SMNVEV (reference sequence). This CDR3 has 16 amino acids. The V end lost 7 bases, the J end lost 8 bases, and 23 bases lay between the germline ends. The CDR3 is CASIFPPGGRTGELFF. CDR3 nucleotide sequence: TGTGCCAGCATCTTCCCTCCCGGGGGGCGTACGGGGGAGCTGTTTTTT.

The V gene is TRBV9, the J gene TRBJ2-5, with TRBD1 as a possible D gene (6 bases). From germline, CDR1 is SGDLS and CDR2 YYNGEE. V shed 4 bases and J shed 3 bases, with 13 bases lying between them. CDR3 length: 14 residues. The CDR3 DNA reads as TGTGCCAGCAGCAAGGCCGGGACAAAAGAGACCCAGTACTTC. Translating gives CASSKAGTKETQYF.

J is TRBJ2-5 and V is TRBV4-3; 10 bases agree with TRBD2. Germline V gene data show CDR1 as LGHNA and CDR2 as YSLEER. The CDR3 is 18 amino acids. V was clipped by 4 bases and J by 2 bases; unmatched bases: 13. CDR3 sequence reads: CASSRSAGGPEKQETQYF. For the CDR3, the DNA is TGCGCCAGCAGCCGTTCAGCGGGAGGGCCTGAGAAACAAGAGACCCAGTACTTC.

V and J are TRBV7-9 and TRBJ2-3, with D possibly being TRBD2 (6 bases). Germline-derived CDR1 and CDR2 are SEHNR and FQNEAQ (reference sequence). V was pared by 10 bases and J by 4 bases, with 15 bases between. The CDR3 runs 13 residues. The CDR3 sequence is CAIPVGGADTQYF. DNA for the CDR3: TGTGCCATCCCGGTGGGAGGAGCAGATACGCAGTATTTT.

This clone has only one observation. The chain uses TRBV24-1 and TRBJ2-2; tentative D call: TRBD2 (6 bases). The germline V and J ends were trimmed by 5 bases and 6 bases, with 9 bases remaining between them. Germline CDR1 KGHDR, CDR2 SFDVKD. The CDR3 runs to 13 residues. CDR3 DNA: TGTGCCACCAGTGTCGGGAGCCCCGGGGAGCTGTTTTTT. This codes for CATSVGSPGELFF.

The rearrangement links TRBV15 to TRBJ2-7, with TRBD1 identical over 7 bases. This CDR3 is 12 amino acids long. V trimming: 10 bases; J trimming: 0 bases; junction bases outside the gene matches: 3. Looked up from germline, CDR1 is LNHNV and CDR2 is YYDKDF (reference sequence). CDR3: CANRDSSYEQYF. CDR3 bases: TGTGCCAACCGGGACAGCTCCTACGAGCAGTACTTC.

The chain recombines TRBV6-6 with TRBJ2-1; 12 positions match TRBD2. The CDR3 covers 14 residues. Germline assignment: CDR1 MNHNY and CDR2 SVGAGI (reference sequence). V shed 6 bases, J shed 7 bases, and the junction held 4 bases outside the gene matches. The CDR3 nucleotides are TGTGCCAGCAGGAAAGGGACTAGCGGGAATGAGCAGTTCTTC. Protein sequence: CASRKGTSGNEQFF.

This clone has a single count. V gene TRBV5-1 combines with J gene TRBJ2-7, with 15 bases lining up with TRBD2. Trimming took 0 bases from V and 5 from J; bases not matched to a gene: 3. The CDR3 is 16 amino acids. Per the germline V gene, CDR1 is SGHRS and CDR2 is YFSETQ. CDR3 amino acids: CASSLGTSGRGHEQYF. The CDR3 nucleotides are TGCGCCAGCAGCTTGGGGACTAGCGGGAGGGGCCACGAGCAGTACTTC.

The rearrangement joins TRBV28 to TRBJ1-5; possible D gene TRBD1, 5 bases. V lost 6 bases, J lost 4 bases, and 7 bases lay in between. Germline CDR1 reads MDHEN; CDR2 reads SYDVKM. This CDR3 spans 12 amino acids. The CDR3 region is CASRQANQPQHF. CDR3 DNA sequence: TGTGCCAGCAGACAGGCTAATCAGCCCCAGCATTTT.

The chain is built from TRBV19 and TRBJ1-5, with 7 bases fitting TRBD1. Unmatched junction bases numbered 12, after V lost 7 bases and J lost 3 bases. CDR3 length: 16 residues. Germline-derived CDR1 and CDR2 are LNHDA and SQIVND (reference sequence). This CDR3 is CASTSGIDRVNQPQHF. CDR3 in DNA: TGTGCCAGTACCTCAGGAATAGACAGGGTCAATCAGCCCCAGCATTTT.

The chain is built from TRBV2 and TRBJ2-3; 11 bases match TRBD2. CDR1 is SNHLY and CDR2 is FYNNEI in the germline V gene. J was trimmed by 8 bases and V by 6 bases; bases with no gene match: 10. The CDR3 length is 15 residues. The CDR3 region is CASSRGLAEASTQYF. CDR3 bases: TGTGCCAGCAGCCGGGGACTAGCGGAGGCAAGTACGCAGTATTTT.

The genes are TRBV2 and TRBJ1-2; 8 nucleotides agree with TRBD1. Germline V gene data show CDR1 as SNHLY and CDR2 as FYNNEI. The CDR3 is made up of 13 amino acids. The trim removed 6 bases at V and 4 bases at J, leaving 4 bases unmatched. The CDR3 protein is CASRQGDFYGYTF. The CDR3 DNA reads as TGTGCCAGCAGACAGGGGGATTTCTATGGCTACACCTTC.